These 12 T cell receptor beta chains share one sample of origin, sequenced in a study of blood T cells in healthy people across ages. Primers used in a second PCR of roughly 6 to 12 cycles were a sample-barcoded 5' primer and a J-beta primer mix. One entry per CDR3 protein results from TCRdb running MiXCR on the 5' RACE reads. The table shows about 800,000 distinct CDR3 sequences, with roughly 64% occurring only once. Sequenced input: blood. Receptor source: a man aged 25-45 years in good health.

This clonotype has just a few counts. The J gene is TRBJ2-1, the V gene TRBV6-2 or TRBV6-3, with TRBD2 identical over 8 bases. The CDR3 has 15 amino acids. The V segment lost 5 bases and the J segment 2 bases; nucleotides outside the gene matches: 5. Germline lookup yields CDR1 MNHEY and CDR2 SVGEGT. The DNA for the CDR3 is TGTGCCAGCAGTACGGCGGGAGGTGCCTACAATGAGCAGTTCTTC. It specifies CASSTAGGAYNEQFF.

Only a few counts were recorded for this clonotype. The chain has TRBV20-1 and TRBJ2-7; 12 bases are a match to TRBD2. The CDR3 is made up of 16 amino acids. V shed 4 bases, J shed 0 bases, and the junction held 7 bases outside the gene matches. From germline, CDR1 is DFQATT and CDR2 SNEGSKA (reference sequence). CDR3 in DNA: TGCAGTGCTAAACTAGGACTAGCGGGGAGCTCCTACGAGCAGTACTTC. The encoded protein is CSAKLGLAGSSYEQYF.

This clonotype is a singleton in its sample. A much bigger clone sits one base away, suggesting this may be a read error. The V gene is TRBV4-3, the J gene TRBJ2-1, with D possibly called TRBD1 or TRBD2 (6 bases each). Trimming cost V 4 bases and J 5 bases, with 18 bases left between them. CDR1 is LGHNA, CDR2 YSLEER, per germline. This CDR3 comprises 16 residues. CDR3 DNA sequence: TGCGCCAGCAGCCCGGGGGCAGGGAATAACCACAATGAGCAGTTCTTC. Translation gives CASSPGAGNNHNEQFF.

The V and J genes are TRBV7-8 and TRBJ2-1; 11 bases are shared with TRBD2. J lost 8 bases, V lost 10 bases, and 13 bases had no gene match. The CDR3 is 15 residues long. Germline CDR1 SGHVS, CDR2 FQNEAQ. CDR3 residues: CAITTSGRPQYEQFF. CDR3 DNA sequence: TGTGCCATTACAACTAGCGGGAGACCACAATATGAGCAGTTCTTC.

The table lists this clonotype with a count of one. CDR3 in amino acids: CASSQGVLGRSYNEQFF. CDR3 coding DNA: TGCGCCAGCAGCCAAGGGGTTCTCGGTCGCTCCTACAATGAGCAGTTCTTC. The chain links TRBV4-1 to TRBJ2-1; D remains ambiguous. V gave up 1 base and J gave up 0 bases, with 13 bases separating them. The V gene's germline CDR1 is MGHRA and CDR2 YSYEKL. The CDR3 runs 17 residues.

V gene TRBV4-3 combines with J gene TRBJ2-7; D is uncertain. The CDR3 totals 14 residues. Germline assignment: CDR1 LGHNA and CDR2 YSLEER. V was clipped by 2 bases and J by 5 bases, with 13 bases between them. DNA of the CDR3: TGCGCCAGCAGCCAAAGCACCTTTGGGGACGAGCAGTACTTC. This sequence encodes CASSQSTFGDEQYF.

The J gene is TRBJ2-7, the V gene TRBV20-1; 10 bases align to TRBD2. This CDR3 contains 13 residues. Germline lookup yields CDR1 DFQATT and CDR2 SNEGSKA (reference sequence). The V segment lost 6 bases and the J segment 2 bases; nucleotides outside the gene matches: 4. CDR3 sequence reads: CSAAGLAAYEQYF. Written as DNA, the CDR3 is TGCAGTGCGGCAGGACTAGCGGCCTACGAGCAGTACTTC.

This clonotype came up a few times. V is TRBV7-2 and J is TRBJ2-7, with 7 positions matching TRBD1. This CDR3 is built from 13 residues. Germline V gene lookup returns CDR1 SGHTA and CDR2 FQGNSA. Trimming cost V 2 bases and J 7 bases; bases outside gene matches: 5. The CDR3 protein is CASSLPGQREQYF. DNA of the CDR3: TGTGCCAGCAGCTTACCGGGACAGAGGGAGCAGTACTTC.

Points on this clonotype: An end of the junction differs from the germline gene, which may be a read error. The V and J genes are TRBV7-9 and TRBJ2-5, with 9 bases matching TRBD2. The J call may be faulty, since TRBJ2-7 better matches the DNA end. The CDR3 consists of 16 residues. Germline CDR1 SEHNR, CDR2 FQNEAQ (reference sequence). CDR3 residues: CASSFPSGVPSDEQYF. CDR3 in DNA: TGTGCCAGCAGCTTTCCTAGCGGGGTCCCCTCCGACGAGCAGTACTTC.

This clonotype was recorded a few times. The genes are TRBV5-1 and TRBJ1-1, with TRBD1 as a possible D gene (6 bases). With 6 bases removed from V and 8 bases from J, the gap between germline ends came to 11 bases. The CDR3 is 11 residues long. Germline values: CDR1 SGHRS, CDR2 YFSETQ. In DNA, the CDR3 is TGCGCCAGCACACAAGGACAGGAAGCTTTCTTT. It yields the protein CASTQGQEAFF.

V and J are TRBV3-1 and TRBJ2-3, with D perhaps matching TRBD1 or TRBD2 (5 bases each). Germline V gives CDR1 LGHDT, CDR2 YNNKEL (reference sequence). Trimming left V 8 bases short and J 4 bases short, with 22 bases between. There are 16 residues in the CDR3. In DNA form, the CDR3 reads TGTGCCAGCTCCAAAATTCGTGGGGGTAGCGCAGATACGCAGTATTTT. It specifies CASSKIRGGSADTQYF.

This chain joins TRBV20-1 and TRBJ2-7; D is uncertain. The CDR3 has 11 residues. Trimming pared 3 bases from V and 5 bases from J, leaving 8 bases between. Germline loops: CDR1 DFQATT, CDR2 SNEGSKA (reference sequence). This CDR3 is CSARSLDEQYF. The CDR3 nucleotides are TGCAGTGCTAGGAGCCTAGACGAGCAGTACTTC.